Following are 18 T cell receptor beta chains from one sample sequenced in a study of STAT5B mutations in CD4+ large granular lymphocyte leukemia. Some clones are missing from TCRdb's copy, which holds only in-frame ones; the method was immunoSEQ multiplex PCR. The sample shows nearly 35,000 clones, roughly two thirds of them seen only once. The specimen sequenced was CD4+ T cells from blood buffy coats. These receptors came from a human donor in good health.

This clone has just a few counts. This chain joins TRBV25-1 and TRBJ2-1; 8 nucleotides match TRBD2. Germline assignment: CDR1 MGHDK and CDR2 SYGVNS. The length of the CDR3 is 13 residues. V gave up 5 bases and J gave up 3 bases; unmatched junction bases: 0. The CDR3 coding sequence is TGTGCCAGCAGTCGGGGGGGCTACAATGAGCAGTTCTTC. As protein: CASSRGGYNEQFF.

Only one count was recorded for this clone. In DNA form, the CDR3 reads TGTGCCAGCAGCTTCGGGGGGCCCTATGAAAAACTGTTTTTT. Amino acids: CASSFGGPYEKLFF. The chain combines TRBV5-4 with TRBJ1-4; D possibly corresponds to TRBD1 (6 bases). Germline V gene data show CDR1 as SGHNT and CDR2 as YYREEE (reference sequence). The germline V and J ends were trimmed by 2 bases and 6 bases, with 11 bases remaining between them. This CDR3 comprises 14 residues. Full variable domain (missing parts from reference TRBV5-4 and TRBJ1-4): ETGVTQSPTHLIKTRGQQVTLRCSSQSGHNTVSWYQQALGQGPQFIFQYYREEENGRGNFPPRFSGLQFPNYSSELNVNALELDDSALYLCASSFGGPYEKLFFGSGTQLSVL.

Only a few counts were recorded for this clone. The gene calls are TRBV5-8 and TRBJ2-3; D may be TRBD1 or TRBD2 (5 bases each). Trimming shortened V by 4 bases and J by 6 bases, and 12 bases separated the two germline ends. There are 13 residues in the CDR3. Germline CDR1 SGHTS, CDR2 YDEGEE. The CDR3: CASSPGRGDTQYF. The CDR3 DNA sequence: TGTGCCAGCAGCCCGGGACGTGGGGATACGCAGTATTTT.

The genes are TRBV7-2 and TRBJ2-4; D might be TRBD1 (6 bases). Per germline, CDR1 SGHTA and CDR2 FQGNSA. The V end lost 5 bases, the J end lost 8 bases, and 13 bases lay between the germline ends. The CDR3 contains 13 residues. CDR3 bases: TGTGCCAGCAGCCTAGGGGGAATAGACATTCAGTACTTC. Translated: CASSLGGIDIQYF.

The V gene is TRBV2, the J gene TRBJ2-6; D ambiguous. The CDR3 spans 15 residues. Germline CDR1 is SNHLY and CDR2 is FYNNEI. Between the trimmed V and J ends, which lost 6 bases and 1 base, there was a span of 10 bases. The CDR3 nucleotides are TGTGCCAGCAGGTCGCAAGCATCTGGGGCCAACGTCCTGACTTTC. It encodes CASRSQASGANVLTF.

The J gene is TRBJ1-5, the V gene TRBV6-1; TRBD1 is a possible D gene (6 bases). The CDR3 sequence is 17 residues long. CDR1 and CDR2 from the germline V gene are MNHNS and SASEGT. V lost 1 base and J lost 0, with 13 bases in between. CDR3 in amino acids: CASSEVRTAYSNQPQHF. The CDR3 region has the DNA TGTGCCAGCAGTGAAGTAAGGACAGCTTATAGCAATCAGCCCCAGCATTTT.

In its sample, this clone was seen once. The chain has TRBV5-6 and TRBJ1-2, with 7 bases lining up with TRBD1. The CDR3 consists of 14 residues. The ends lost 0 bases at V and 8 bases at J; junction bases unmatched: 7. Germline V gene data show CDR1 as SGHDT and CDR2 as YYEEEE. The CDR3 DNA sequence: TGTGCCAGCAGCTTGGGACAGGGTACGGGCGGCTACACCTTC. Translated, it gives CASSLGQGTGGYTF.

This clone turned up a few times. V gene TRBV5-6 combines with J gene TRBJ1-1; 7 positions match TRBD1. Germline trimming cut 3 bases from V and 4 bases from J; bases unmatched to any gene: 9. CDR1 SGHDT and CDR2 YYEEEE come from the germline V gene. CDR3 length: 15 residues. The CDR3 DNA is TGTGCCAGCAGCTCCACGCACAGGGGACGCACTGAAGCTTTCTTT. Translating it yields CASSSTHRGRTEAFF.

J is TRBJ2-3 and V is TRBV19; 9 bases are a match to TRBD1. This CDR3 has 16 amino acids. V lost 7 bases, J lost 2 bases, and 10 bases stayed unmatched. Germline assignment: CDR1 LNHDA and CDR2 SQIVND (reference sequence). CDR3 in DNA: TGTGCCAGTAAGGTCACCGGGACAGGGAACACAGATACGCAGTATTTT. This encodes CASKVTGTGNTDTQYF.

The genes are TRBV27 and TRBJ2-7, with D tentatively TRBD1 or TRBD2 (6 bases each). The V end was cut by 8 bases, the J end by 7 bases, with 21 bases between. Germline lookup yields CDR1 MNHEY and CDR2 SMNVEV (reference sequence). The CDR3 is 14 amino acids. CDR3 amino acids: CASGPRRGFGEQYF. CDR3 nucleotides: TGTGCCAGCGGTCCCAGGAGGGGGTTCGGGGAGCAGTACTTC.

Written as DNA, the CDR3 is TGTGCCAGCAGCCAAGATCAATCCGGATACGAGCAGTACTTC. Protein product: CASSQDQSGYEQYF. The chain combines TRBV4-2 with TRBJ2-7; no clear D. CDR1 is LGHNA, CDR2 YNFKEQ, per germline. The CDR3 is made up of 14 amino acids. The V and J ends lost 0 bases and 4 bases respectively, with 10 bases between them.

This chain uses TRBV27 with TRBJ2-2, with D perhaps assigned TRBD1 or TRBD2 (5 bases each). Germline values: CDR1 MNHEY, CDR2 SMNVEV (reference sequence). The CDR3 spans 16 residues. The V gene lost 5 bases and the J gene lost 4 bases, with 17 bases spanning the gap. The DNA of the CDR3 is TGTGCCAGCAGTCCCGGGACGGCCCCCATCACCGGGGAGCTGTTTTTT. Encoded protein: CASSPGTAPITGELFF.

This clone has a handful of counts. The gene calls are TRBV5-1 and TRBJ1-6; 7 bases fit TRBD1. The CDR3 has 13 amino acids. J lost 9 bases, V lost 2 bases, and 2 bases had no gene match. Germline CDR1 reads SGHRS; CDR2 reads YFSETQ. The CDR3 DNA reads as TGCGCCAGCAGCTTAGACAGGGTTTCACCCCTCCACTTT. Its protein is CASSLDRVSPLHF.

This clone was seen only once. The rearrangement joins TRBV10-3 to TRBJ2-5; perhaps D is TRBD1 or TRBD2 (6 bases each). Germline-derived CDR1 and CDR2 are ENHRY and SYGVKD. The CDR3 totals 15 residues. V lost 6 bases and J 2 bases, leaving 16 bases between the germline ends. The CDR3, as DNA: TGTGCCATCAGGCCGGGGGAAGGGGGACAAGAGACCCAGTACTTC. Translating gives CAIRPGEGGQETQYF.

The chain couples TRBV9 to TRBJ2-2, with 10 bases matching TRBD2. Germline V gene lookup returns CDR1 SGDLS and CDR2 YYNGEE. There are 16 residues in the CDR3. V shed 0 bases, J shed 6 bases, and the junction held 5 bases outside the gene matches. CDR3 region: CASSVVPSGGSGELFF. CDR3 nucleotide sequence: TGTGCCAGCAGCGTAGTGCCTAGCGGGGGATCCGGGGAGCTGTTTTTT.

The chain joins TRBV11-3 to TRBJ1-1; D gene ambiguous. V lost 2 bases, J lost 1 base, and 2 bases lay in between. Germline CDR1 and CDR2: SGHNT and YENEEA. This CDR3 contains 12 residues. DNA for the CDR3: TGTGCCAGCAGCTTAAGGAACACTGAAGCTTTCTTT. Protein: CASSLRNTEAFF.

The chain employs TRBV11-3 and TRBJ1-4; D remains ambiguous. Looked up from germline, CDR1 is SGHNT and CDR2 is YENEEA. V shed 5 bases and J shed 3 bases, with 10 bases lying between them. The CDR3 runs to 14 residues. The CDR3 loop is CASSERLANEKLFF. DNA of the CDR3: TGTGCCAGCAGCGAAAGGTTGGCTAATGAAAAACTGTTTTTT.

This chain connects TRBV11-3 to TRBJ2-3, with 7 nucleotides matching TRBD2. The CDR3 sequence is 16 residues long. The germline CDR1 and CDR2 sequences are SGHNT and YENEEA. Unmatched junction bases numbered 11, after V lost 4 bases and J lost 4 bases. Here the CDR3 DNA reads TGTGCCAGCAGCTCCTCCGCGGGGGTTGGGGCAGATACGCAGTATTTT. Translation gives CASSSSAGVGADTQYF.